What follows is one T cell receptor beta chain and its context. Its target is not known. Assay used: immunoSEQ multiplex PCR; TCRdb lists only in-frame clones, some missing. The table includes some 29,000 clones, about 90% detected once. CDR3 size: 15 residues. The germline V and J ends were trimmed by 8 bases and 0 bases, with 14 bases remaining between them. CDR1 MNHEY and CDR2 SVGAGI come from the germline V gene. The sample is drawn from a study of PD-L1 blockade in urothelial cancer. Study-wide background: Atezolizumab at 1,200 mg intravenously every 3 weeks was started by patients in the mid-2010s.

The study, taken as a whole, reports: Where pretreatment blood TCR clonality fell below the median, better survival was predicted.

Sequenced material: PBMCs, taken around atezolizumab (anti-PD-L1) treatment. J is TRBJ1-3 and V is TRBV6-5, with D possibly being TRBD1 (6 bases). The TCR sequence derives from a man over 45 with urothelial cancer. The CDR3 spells CASGAGAISGNTIYF. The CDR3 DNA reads TGTGCCAGCGGAGCAGGGGCGATCTCTGGAAACACCATATATTTT.